These 27 T cell receptor beta chains were sequenced from one sample in a study of T cell responses to AZD1222 COVID-19 vaccine. Data came from immunoSEQ multiplex PCR; TCRdb stores just in-frame clones and leaves some out. Here the sample spans 150,000 or so clones, roughly 94% being singletons. The source was peripheral blood, collected 28 days after the second AZD1222 dose. The receptors here all came from an adult who received the AZD1222 COVID-19 vaccine.

The rearrangement joins TRBV7-9 to TRBJ1-4; a possible D gene is TRBD1 (5 bases). The germline V and J ends were trimmed by 4 bases and 5 bases, with 14 bases remaining between them. CDR1 and CDR2 from the germline V gene are SEHNR and FQNEAQ (reference sequence). This CDR3 spans 15 amino acids. The CDR3 bases are TGTGCCAGCAGCTCCTCGGGACGCTACAATGAAAAACTGTTTTTT. It codes for CASSSSGRYNEKLFF.

Turning to this clone: Because it lacks the conserved phenylalanine or tryptophan at the end, this CDR3 is likely a read error. Because the CDR3's place on the DNA is in doubt, the DNA is left out and the CDR3 is given as listed by TCRdb. The rearrangement links TRBV5-4 to TRBJ1-6. Germline V gives CDR1 SGHNT, CDR2 YYREEE (reference sequence). The CDR3 spans 8 amino acids, including both terminal residues. CDR3 loop: CASSPETK.

The chain joins TRBV10-3 to TRBJ1-1, with 7 bases identical to TRBD1. The V gene's germline CDR1 is ENHRY and CDR2 SYGVKD. J was trimmed by 7 bases and V by 1 base; bases with no gene match: 6. The length of the CDR3 is 14 residues. CDR3 sequence (DNA): TGTGCCATCAGTGAGTTGCCCCCAGGGGGTGAAGCTTTCTTT. Protein: CAISELPPGGEAFF.

The chain is built from TRBV6-5 and TRBJ2-1, with 10 bases lining up with TRBD2. CDR3 length equals 15 residues. Germline values: CDR1 MNHEY, CDR2 SVGAGI. V trimming: 2 bases; J trimming: 4 bases; junction bases outside the gene matches: 2. This chain's CDR3 is CASSYTSGTYNEQFF. The DNA for the CDR3 is TGTGCCAGCAGTTACACTAGCGGGACTTACAATGAGCAGTTCTTC.

The J gene is TRBJ1-6, the V gene TRBV7-2; D not certain. The V gene lost 1 base and the J gene lost 10 bases, with 17 bases spanning the gap. The CDR3 loop spans 16 amino acids. Germline CDR1 and CDR2: SGHTA and FQGNSA. The CDR3 sequence is CASSLDSAGLSSPLHF. The CDR3 DNA is TGTGCCAGCAGCTTAGATTCGGCCGGCCTTAGCTCACCCCTCCACTTT. Variable domain in full (rest from reference TRBV7-2 and TRBJ1-6): GAGVSQSPSNKVTEKGKDVELRCDPISGHTALYWYRQSLGQGLEFLIYFQGNSAPDKSGLPSDRFSAERTGGSVSTLTIQRTQQEDSAVYLCASSLDSAGLSSPLHFGNGTRLTVT.

V is TRBV2 and J is TRBJ1-2; unclear D gene. The ends were cut back, 6 bases at V and 1 base at J, with 9 bases in the middle. This CDR3 spans 13 amino acids. Germline CDR1 is SNHLY and CDR2 is FYNNEI. The CDR3 protein is CASRRDINYGYTF. CDR3 nucleotide sequence: TGTGCCAGCAGGAGAGACATTAACTATGGCTACACCTTC.

In nucleotides, the CDR3 is TGTGCCAGCAGCGTAGAAGGCGGGGCGAACACCGGGGAGCTGTTTTTT. Amino acids: CASSVEGGANTGELFF. The chain joins TRBV9 to TRBJ2-2, with D possibly being TRBD2 (6 bases). The V gene's germline CDR1 is SGDLS and CDR2 YYNGEE. The CDR3 consists of 16 residues. Trimming pared 0 bases from V and 0 bases from J, leaving 9 bases between.

This rearrangement joins TRBV20-1 to TRBJ2-7; D uncertain. Germline V gene data show CDR1 as DFQATT and CDR2 as SNEGSKA (reference sequence). Trimming cost V 6 bases and J 0 bases, with 6 bases left between them. This CDR3 comprises 11 residues. CDR3 loop: CSAFFSYEQYF. The CDR3 DNA follows: TGCAGTGCCTTTTTCTCCTACGAGCAGTACTTC.

The chain carries TRBV5-6 and TRBJ1-5, with a tentative D call TRBD1 (5 bases). Germline-derived CDR1 and CDR2 are SGHDT and YYEEEE. Deletions cut 4 bases from V and 2 bases from J, with 13 bases between. This CDR3 is 15 amino acids long. The CDR3 protein is CASSRGWEGNQPQHF. The CDR3 DNA reads as TGTGCCAGCAGCAGGGGCTGGGAGGGCAATCAGCCCCAGCATTTT.

The V gene is TRBV5-5, the J gene TRBJ1-2; D remains unclear. Germline loops: CDR1 SGHKS, CDR2 YYEKEE (reference sequence). V was clipped by 1 base and J by 0 bases, with 10 bases between them. The CDR3 totals 15 residues. CDR3 region: CASSLFRAANYGYTF. The CDR3 DNA reads TGTGCCAGCAGCTTGTTCCGGGCTGCTAACTATGGCTACACCTTC. Filled out from reference TRBV5-5 and TRBJ1-2, the complete variable domain reads DAGVTQSPTHLIKTRGQQVTLRCSPISGHKSVSWYQQVLGQGPQFIFQYYEKEERGRGNFPDRFSARQFPNYSSELNVNALLLGDSALYLCASSLFRAANYGYTFGSGTRLTVV.

This chain joins TRBV6-5 and TRBJ1-5, with D possibly TRBD1 on 6 matching bases. CDR3 length: 13 residues. The V and J ends lost 4 bases and 7 bases respectively, with 11 bases between them. The germline V gene encodes CDR1 MNHEY and CDR2 SVGAGI. The CDR3 sequence is CASSLQGRQPQHF. In DNA form, the CDR3 reads TGTGCCAGCAGTTTACAGGGCCGGCAGCCCCAGCATTTT.

The J gene is TRBJ2-7, the V gene TRBV6-6; no clear D gene. With 2 bases removed from V and 4 bases from J, the gap between germline ends came to 12 bases. The CDR3 length is 14 residues. The germline gives CDR1 MNHNY, CDR2 SVGAGI (reference sequence). For the CDR3, the DNA is TGTGCCAGCAGTTACCCCGGAACCCAATACGAGCAGTACTTC. As protein: CASSYPGTQYEQYF.

The V call is TRBV18, the J call TRBJ1-3; TRBD1 might be the D (5 bases). The length of the CDR3 is 16 residues. V was clipped by 1 base and J by 3 bases, with 13 bases between them. Germline assignment: CDR1 KGHSH and CDR2 LQKENI. The CDR3 nucleotides are TGTGCCAGCTCACCACAACACGGGACGAGTGGAAACACCATATATTTT. Protein product: CASSPQHGTSGNTIYF.

V usage is TRBV2 and J usage is TRBJ1-2, with D unresolved. The CDR3 extends over 16 amino acids. Trimming left V 3 bases short and J 4 bases short, with 18 bases between. From germline, CDR1 is SNHLY and CDR2 FYNNEI. The CDR3 nucleotides read TGTGCCAGCAGTGAGTTAAGGGCTTCCACAATCTATGGCTACACCTTC. It encodes CASSELRASTIYGYTF.

The chain has TRBV15 and TRBJ2-1; D may correspond to TRBD1 or TRBD2 (6 bases each). The ends were cut back, 2 bases at V and 9 bases at J, with 17 bases in the middle. From germline, CDR1 is LNHNV and CDR2 YYDKDF (reference sequence). This CDR3 spans 15 amino acids. This CDR3 is CATSRYGGGESEQFF. Here the CDR3 DNA reads TGTGCCACCAGCAGATACGGGGGCGGGGAGTCTGAGCAGTTCTTC.

This clone turned up a few times. The J gene is TRBJ1-3, the V gene TRBV19; unclear D gene. The V end was cut by 4 bases, the J end by 4 bases, with 11 bases between. The CDR3 is 14 residues long. Looked up from germline, CDR1 is LNHDA and CDR2 is SQIVND (reference sequence). This CDR3 is CASSTHPKGNTIYF. CDR3 bases: TGTGCCAGTAGTACCCATCCTAAAGGAAACACCATATATTTT.

This chain connects TRBV27 to TRBJ1-1; 9 positions agree with TRBD1. The CDR3 consists of 15 residues. V gave up 5 bases and J gave up 4 bases; unmatched junction bases: 8. CDR1 is MNHEY, CDR2 SMNVEV, per germline (reference sequence). The CDR3 region is CASSLTGGLGTEAFF. The CDR3 DNA reads as TGTGCCAGCAGTCTTACAGGGGGCTTGGGCACTGAAGCTTTCTTT.

The chain uses TRBV5-5 and TRBJ1-1; D possibly corresponds to TRBD1 (5 bases). Trimming took off 2 bases at V and 2 bases at J, with 10 bases between the two ends. The CDR3 length is 14 residues. Germline CDR1 is SGHKS and CDR2 is YYEKEE (reference sequence). In DNA, the CDR3 is TGTGCCAGCAGCTTCTACAGGAGTAACACTGAAGCTTTCTTT. Translating gives CASSFYRSNTEAFF.

The chain uses TRBV5-4 and TRBJ2-7, with TRBD1 identical over 7 bases. The ends lost 0 bases at V and 4 bases at J; junction bases unmatched: 7. This CDR3 has 15 amino acids. From germline, CDR1 is SGHNT and CDR2 YYREEE (reference sequence). The CDR3 region is CASSLGGQGVYEQYF. CDR3 coding DNA: TGTGCCAGCAGCTTGGGGGGCCAGGGGGTGTACGAGCAGTACTTC. Drawing the rest from reference TRBV5-4 and TRBJ2-7, the complete variable domain is ETGVTQSPTHLIKTRGQQVTLRCSSQSGHNTVSWYQQALGQGPQFIFQYYREEENGRGNFPPRFSGLQFPNYSSELNVNALELDDSALYLCASSLGGQGVYEQYFGPGTRLTVT.

The J gene is TRBJ1-4, the V gene TRBV29-1, with TRBD1 identical over 8 bases. The ends lost 6 bases at V and 8 bases at J; junction bases unmatched: 5. The CDR3 spans 12 residues. Germline values: CDR1 SQVTM, CDR2 ANQGSEA. DNA for the CDR3: TGCAGCGTGACAGGGGTGGAGGAAAAACTGTTTTTT. Its translation is CSVTGVEEKLFF.

V and J are TRBV6-1 and TRBJ1-5, with D possibly TRBD1 on 6 matching bases. Trimming removed 1 base from V and 0 bases from J, with 10 bases in between. The CDR3 is 16 amino acids. In germline, CDR1 is MNHNS, CDR2 SASEGT. The CDR3 coding sequence is TGTGCCAGCAGTGAAGGGACAGTAGCTAGCAATCAGCCCCAGCATTTT. Translation: CASSEGTVASNQPQHF.

This sequence joins TRBV18 and TRBJ1-4; 9 nucleotides match TRBD1. The trim removed 3 bases at V and 7 bases at J, leaving 12 bases unmatched. The CDR3 sequence is 17 residues long. Germline V gene lookup returns CDR1 KGHSH and CDR2 LQKENI. CDR3 DNA sequence: TGTGCCAGCTCACCTGGGGAGGACAGGGGAAGAAGTGAAAAACTGTTTTTT. Its protein product is CASSPGEDRGRSEKLFF.

The chain recombines TRBV14 with TRBJ2-7, with D unclear. The V end was cut by 4 bases, the J end by 1 base, with 14 bases between. This CDR3 has 15 residues. The V gene's germline CDR1 is SGHDN and CDR2 FVKESK. For the CDR3, the DNA is TGTGCCAGCAGCCCCTACTGGAGTAAGTCCTACGAGCAGTACTTC. It is translated as CASSPYWSKSYEQYF.

The chain links TRBV6-5 to TRBJ1-3; D remains ambiguous. The CDR3 is made up of 16 amino acids. The germline V gene encodes CDR1 MNHEY and CDR2 SVGAGI. Trimming removed 0 bases from V and 2 bases from J, with 11 bases in between. The DNA of the CDR3 is TGTGCCAGCAGTTACTCGGTCGGGTTTGCTGGAAACACCATATATTTT. This encodes CASSYSVGFAGNTIYF.

The chain is built from TRBV9 and TRBJ1-2, with a tentative D call TRBD1 (5 bases). CDR1 and CDR2 (germline): SGDLS, YYNGEE. There are 13 residues in the CDR3. The V and J ends lost 4 bases and 7 bases respectively, with 14 bases between them. The CDR3 nucleotides are TGTGCCAGCAGCTCCAACAGGAATAGTGGCTACACCTTC. It translates to CASSSNRNSGYTF.

The genes are TRBV9 and TRBJ2-6; weak D call: TRBD2 (6 bases). The CDR3 loop spans 20 amino acids. Germline V CDR1 and CDR2: SGDLS, YYNGEE. Trimming removed 6 bases from V and 0 bases from J, with 25 bases in between. The chain's CDR3 is CASTTQSPGWGVSGANVLTF. The CDR3, as DNA: TGTGCCAGCACCACACAAAGCCCCGGCTGGGGGGTCTCTGGGGCCAACGTCCTGACTTTC.

The chain links TRBV5-1 to TRBJ2-3; D gene unclear. Germline values: CDR1 SGHRS, CDR2 YFSETQ. Trimming removed 3 bases at V and 0 bases at J, with 14 bases between. The CDR3 has 16 residues. Here the CDR3 DNA reads TGCGCCAGCAGCTCCCGACTCCTCGCTAGCACAGATACGCAGTATTTT. It encodes CASSSRLLASTDTQYF. Full variable domain (outside the CDR3, taken from reference TRBV5-1 and TRBJ2-3): KAGVTQTPRYLIKTRGQQVTLSCSPISGHRSVSWYQQTPGQGLQFLFEYFSETQRNKGNFPGRFSGRQFSNSRSEMNVSTLELGDSALYLCASSSRLLASTDTQYFGPGTRLTVL.